Listed below are T cell receptor beta chains from one sample, sequenced in a study of T cell repertoires in cytomegalovirus infection. TCRdb reprocessed the reads via MiXCR and lists one record per CDR3 protein. Here the sample spans hundreds of thousands of distinct CDR3 sequences, approximately 32% being singletons. These receptors are not linked to any known antigen. Sequencing was performed on cultured CD8+ T cells from PBMCs, taken from culture after CMV antigen stimulation. The receptors shown here come from a human donor in good health (CMV status not recorded). Some clones in this sample may be carry-over from other donors' samples. Each CDR3 is given with its conserved first and last residue. A D gene is named only where the DNA matches it firmly. Where a row states a size, it is once, few, many or the class of an expanded clone; other rows omit it.

CASSGVAEAFF,TGTGCCAGCAGTGGGGTCGCTGAAGCTTTCTTT,TRBV27,TRBJ1-1,NA,few
CATSDSLSGELFF,TGTGCCACCAGTGATTCACTGTCCGGGGAGCTGTTTTTT,TRBV24-1,TRBJ2-2,NA,few
CAIRTTSPSWGIPSTDTQYF,TGTGCCATCAGGACGACTAGTCCTAGCTGGGGAATACCGAGCACAGATACGCAGTATTTT,TRBV10-3,TRBJ2-3,NA,NA
CATSREEPYNEQFF,TGTGCCACCAGCAGAGAAGAGCCCTACAATGAGCAGTTCTTC,TRBV15,TRBJ2-1,NA,NA
CASSEDRRSYEQYF,TGTGCCAGCAGCGAGGACAGACGATCCTACGAGCAGTACTTC,TRBV7-9,TRBJ2-7,NA,NA
CASSSLGTIYNEQFF,TGTGCCAGCAGTTCCCTGGGGACTATCTACAATGAGCAGTTCTTC,TRBV27,TRBJ2-1,TRBD2,many
CASSATSGGAGNEQFF,TGTGCCAGCAGTGCGACTAGCGGGGGGGCGGGCAATGAGCAGTTCTTC,TRBV12-3/TRBV12-4,TRBJ2-1,TRBD2,once
CASSGDRGSYNEQFF,TGTGCCAGCAGTGGGGACAGGGGCTCCTACAATGAGCAGTTCTTC,TRBV6-2/TRBV6-3,TRBJ2-1,TRBD1,NA
CASSPVAGSSTDTQYF,TGTGCCAGCAGCCCCGTAGCGGGGTCGAGCACAGATACGCAGTATTTT,TRBV7-6,TRBJ2-3,TRBD2,many
CASSPAGRGSWNGYTF,TGTGCCAGTAGCCCCGCCGGGAGGGGCTCTTGGAATGGCTACACCTTC,TRBV19,TRBJ1-2,NA,NA
CASGAEYEQYF,TGTGCCAGCGGGGCAGAATACGAGCAGTACTTC,TRBV12-3/TRBV12-4,TRBJ2-7,NA,NA
CASSLGRKRGETQYF,TGTGCCAGCAGCTTAGGCCGGAAGCGGGGAGAGACCCAGTACTTC,TRBV11-3,TRBJ2-5,TRBD2,few
CASSPTGQGAYGYTF,TGTGCCAGCAGTCCGACGGGACAGGGGGCATATGGCTACACCTTC,TRBV12-3/TRBV12-4,TRBJ1-2,TRBD1,few
CASSRNSRSPTDTQYF,TGTGCCAGCAGCCGAAACTCAAGAAGCCCCACAGATACGCAGTATTTT,TRBV12-3/TRBV12-4,TRBJ2-3,NA,NA
CASSLADSSNHYEQYF,TGTGCCAGCAGTCTCGCCGACAGTTCTAATCACTACGAGCAGTACTTC,TRBV28,TRBJ2-7,NA,few
CANLEFTGELFF,TGTGCCAACCTCGAGTTCACCGGGGAGCTGTTTTTT,TRBV12-3/TRBV12-4,TRBJ2-2,NA,once
CASSSYVGTDTQYF,TGCGCCAGCAGCTCATACGTCGGCACAGATACGCAGTATTTT,TRBV5-1,TRBJ2-3,NA,few
CASSLGQGLTGELFF,TGTGCCAGCAGTTTAGGGCAGGGACTCACCGGGGAGCTGTTTTTT,TRBV27,TRBJ2-2,NA,few
CATGVSGELFF,TGTGCAACCGGGGTGTCCGGGGAGCTGTTTTTT,TRBV7-2,TRBJ2-2,NA,many
CASNLIVGTGTGPNWALHF,TGTGCCAGTAACCTAATCGTCGGGACCGGGACAGGCCCCAATTGGGCCCTCCACTTT,TRBV19,TRBJ1-6,TRBD1,NA
CASSGSGGGGKDTQYF,TGTGCCAGCAGTGGCTCGGGGGGGGGCGGAAAAGATACGCAGTATTTT,TRBV6-6,TRBJ2-3,TRBD2,NA
CASSVAGVTDTQYF,TGTGCCAGCAGCGTCGCGGGGGTGACAGATACGCAGTATTTT,TRBV9,TRBJ2-3,TRBD2,NA
CASSLSGAGDTQYF,TGTGCCAGCAGTTTAAGTGGGGCGGGAGATACGCAGTATTTT,TRBV12-3/TRBV12-4,TRBJ2-3,NA,many
CASSSLEEQFF,TGTGCCAGCAGTAGTTTGGAAGAGCAGTTCTTC,TRBV12-3/TRBV12-4,TRBJ2-1,NA,NA
CATESSYNEQFF,TGTGCCACGGAGAGCTCCTACAATGAGCAGTTCTTC,TRBV24-1,TRBJ2-1,NA,few
CASGPGARNYGYTF,TGTGCCAGTGGGCCCGGGGCGCGAAACTATGGCTACACCTTC,TRBV19,TRBJ1-2,NA,NA
CASTTGGGQETQYF,TGTGCCAGCACCACGGGGGGGGGCCAAGAGACCCAGTACTTC,TRBV2,TRBJ2-5,TRBD2,NA
CASSELPKVKDTQYF,TGTGCCAGCAGCGAGCTCCCCAAGGTGAAAGATACGCAGTATTTT,TRBV2,TRBJ2-3,NA,NA
CASNTPPGSGANVLTF,TGTGCCAGCAATACCCCTCCCGGCTCTGGGGCCAACGTCCTGACTTTC,TRBV5-4,TRBJ2-6,NA,NA
CASSFPGQGALGYTF,TGTGCCAGCAGCTTTCCGGGACAGGGGGCGCTTGGCTACACCTTC,TRBV7-2,TRBJ1-2,TRBD1,few
CASSQVRGRYNEQFF,TGCGCCAGCAGCCAAGTAAGGGGGAGATACAATGAGCAGTTCTTC,TRBV4-3,TRBJ2-1,NA,NA